The 8 T cell receptor beta chains given below trace back to one sample, sequenced in a study of CD8+ T cells in alopecia areata. RNA extraction and reverse transcription yielded cDNA as sequencing template. Measured with immunoSEQ multiplex PCR; TCRdb has only the in-frame clones, and not every one. The table includes roughly 100,000 clones, under 70% detected once. Treatment here: oral pan-JAK inhibitor, 5-10 mg twice daily. Sequenced here: CD8+ T cells sorted from blood, sampled at week 4, from a patient treated with tofacitinib. All receptors come from a human donor with alopecia areata.

The V gene is TRBV5-1, the J gene TRBJ2-7; D is undetermined. Germline lookup yields CDR1 SGHRS and CDR2 YFSETQ. Trimming pared 4 bases from V and 3 bases from J, leaving 8 bases between. The CDR3 is 12 amino acids. The CDR3, as DNA: TGCGCCAGCAGCGAGTGGGGCTACGAGCAGTACTTC. Residues: CASSEWGYEQYF. Full variable domain (remainder filled in from reference TRBV5-1 and TRBJ2-7): KAGVTQTPRYLIKTRGQQVTLSCSPISGHRSVSWYQQTPGQGLQFLFEYFSETQRNKGNFPGRFSGRQFSNSRSEMNVSTLELGDSALYLCASSEWGYEQYFGPGTRLTVT.

This CDR3 is CASSHDRDRGTEAFF. CDR3 DNA: TGTGCCAGTAGTCACGATCGGGACAGGGGAACTGAAGCTTTCTTT. This rearrangement joins TRBV19 to TRBJ1-1; 10 nucleotides match TRBD1. J was trimmed by 5 bases and V by 5 bases; bases with no gene match: 8. This CDR3 contains 15 residues. CDR1 LNHDA and CDR2 SQIVND come from the germline V gene (reference sequence).

The chain links TRBV9 to TRBJ2-5; TRBD1 aligns across 12 bases. CDR1 is SGDLS, CDR2 YYNGEE, per germline. V shed 0 bases and J 5 bases; nucleotides not matched to a gene: 2. The CDR3 runs to 15 residues. The DNA of the CDR3 is TGTGCCAGCAGCGTAGGTGGGACAGGGGGCGAGACCCAGTACTTC. The encoded protein is CASSVGGTGGETQYF.

The chain employs TRBV7-3 and TRBJ2-3; D is undetermined. There are 14 residues in the CDR3. The V gene's germline CDR1 is SGHTA and CDR2 FQGTGA. V lost 0 bases and J lost 4, with 8 bases in between. CDR3 residues: CASSLTVGSDTQYF. The CDR3, as DNA: TGTGCCAGCAGCTTAACGGTGGGTTCAGATACGCAGTATTTT.

This clone was counted between two and nine times. V gene TRBV11-2 combines with J gene TRBJ2-6; D is possibly TRBD2 (5 bases). The length of the CDR3 is 17 residues. The germline CDR1 and CDR2 sequences are SGHAT and FQNNGV. V gave up 4 bases and J gave up 0 bases, with 13 bases separating them. CDR3 nucleotides: TGTGCCAGCAGCTCACCTAGTGCGGGCTCTGGGGCCAACGTCCTGACTTTC. Protein sequence: CASSSPSAGSGANVLTF. Supplemented by reference TRBV11-2 and TRBJ2-6, the full variable domain reads EAGVAQSPRYKIIEKRQSVAFWCNPISGHATLYWYQQILGQGPKLLIQFQNNGVVDDSQLPKDRFSAERLKGVDSTLKIQPAKLEDSAVYLCASSSPSAGSGANVLTFGAGSRLTVL.

In its sample, this clone was seen a few times. The chain carries TRBV4-1 and TRBJ1-2; perhaps TRBD1 as D (5 bases). Germline V gene data show CDR1 as MGHRA and CDR2 as YSYEKL. This CDR3 spans 14 amino acids. The V gene lost 0 bases and the J gene lost 7 bases, with 12 bases spanning the gap. DNA of the CDR3: TGCGCCAGCAGCCAAGATCGCCAGGGAGGTGGCTACACCTTC. Amino acids: CASSQDRQGGGYTF.

The chain has TRBV28 and TRBJ2-7; 9 bases map to TRBD2. Germline CDR1 and CDR2: MDHEN and SYDVKM. Trimming cost V 1 base and J 4 bases; bases outside gene matches: 5. The CDR3 sequence is 15 residues long. The CDR3: CASSLLASGTYEQYF. In nucleotides, the CDR3 is TGTGCCAGCAGTTTATTGGCTAGCGGGACATACGAGCAGTACTTC.

This chain connects TRBV27 to TRBJ1-2; TRBD1 matches at 7 bases. Germline V gene lookup returns CDR1 MNHEY and CDR2 SMNVEV (reference sequence). V gave up 3 bases and J gave up 4 bases; unmatched junction bases: 5. The CDR3 is 14 residues long. CDR3: CASSLTGNLYGYTF. CDR3 in DNA: TGTGCCAGCAGTTTGACAGGGAACCTCTATGGCTACACCTTC.